This T cell receptor (beta chain) stems from a study of Ad26.COV2.S vaccination and SARS-CoV-2 variants. Between the trimmed V and J ends, which lost 4 bases and 2 bases, there was a span of 8 bases. CDR3 size: 14 residues. As concerns this clone: Antigen unknown.

Data came from immunoSEQ multiplex PCR; TCRdb stores just in-frame clones and leaves some out. The sample consists of about 440,000 clones, 80% to 95% of them appearing once. Study observations and caveats: Vaccinees and placebo recipients showed similar non-spike TCR breadth. The study found higher spike-specific TCR breadth in vaccine than placebo recipients.

The sample's treatment: approximately 18 received Ad26.COV2.S at low or high dose, single or two shots; roughly 5 received placebo; per-sample allocation not given. Samples came from day 63 after the first vaccine or placebo injection. Sequenced here: peripheral blood, sampled in a trial of Ad26.COV2.S vaccine versus placebo. This clonotype was sampled from a person aged 18 to 65 who received the Ad26.COV2.S COVID-19 vaccine or a placebo. This rearrangement joins TRBV23-1 to TRBJ2-2; weak D call: TRBD1 (5 bases). TRBV23-1 is an ORF; its function is uncertain. CDR3 in DNA: TGCGCCAGCAGTCTTACAGGTAACACCGGGGAGCTGTTTTTT. Translation gives CASSLTGNTGELFF.